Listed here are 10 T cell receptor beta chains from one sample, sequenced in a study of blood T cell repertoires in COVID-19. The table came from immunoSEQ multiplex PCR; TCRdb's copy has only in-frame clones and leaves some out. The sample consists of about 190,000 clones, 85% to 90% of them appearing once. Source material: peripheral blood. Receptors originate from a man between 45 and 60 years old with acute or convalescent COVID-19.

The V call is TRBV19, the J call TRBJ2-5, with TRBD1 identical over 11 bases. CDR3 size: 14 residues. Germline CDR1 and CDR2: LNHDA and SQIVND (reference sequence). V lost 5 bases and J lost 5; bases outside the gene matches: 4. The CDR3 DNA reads TGTGCCAGTAGTCGGACAGGGGGCGCTGAGACCCAGTACTTC. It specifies CASSRTGGAETQYF. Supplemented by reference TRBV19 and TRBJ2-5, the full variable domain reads DGGITQSPKYLFRKEGQNVTLSCEQNLNHDAMYWYRQDPGQGLRLIYYSQIVNDFQKGDIAEGYSVSREKKESFPLTVTSAQKNPTAFYLCASSRTGGAETQYFGPGTRLLVL.

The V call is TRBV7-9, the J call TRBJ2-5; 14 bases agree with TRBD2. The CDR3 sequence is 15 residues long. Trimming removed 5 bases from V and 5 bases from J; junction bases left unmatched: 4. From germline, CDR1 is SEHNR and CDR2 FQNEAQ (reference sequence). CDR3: CASSMTSGGAETQYF. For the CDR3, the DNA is TGTGCCAGCAGCATGACTAGCGGGGGGGCGGAGACCCAGTACTTC.

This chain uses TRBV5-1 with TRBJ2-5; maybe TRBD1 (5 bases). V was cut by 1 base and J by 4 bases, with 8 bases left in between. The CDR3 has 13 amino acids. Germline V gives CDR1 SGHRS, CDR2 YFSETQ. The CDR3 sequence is CASSLSGLETQYF. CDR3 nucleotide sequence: TGCGCCAGCAGCTTGTCAGGGTTAGAGACCCAGTACTTC.

The CDR3 region is CASRGAQGGGDGYTF. CDR3 sequence (DNA): TGTGCCAGCAGGGGCGCACAGGGGGGAGGCGATGGCTACACCTTC. This chain connects TRBV28 to TRBJ1-2; 8 positions agree with TRBD1. V lost 6 bases, J lost 6 bases, and 12 bases stayed unmatched. Germline V gene sequence: CDR1 MDHEN, CDR2 SYDVKM. The CDR3 is made up of 15 amino acids.

CDR3 DNA sequence: TGTGCTACCTCTGGGACAGAGCTTGAAGCTTTCTTT. It is translated as CATSGTELEAFF. The chain links TRBV12-3 or TRBV12-4 to TRBJ1-1; TRBD1 agrees at 7 bases. The CDR3 loop spans 12 amino acids.

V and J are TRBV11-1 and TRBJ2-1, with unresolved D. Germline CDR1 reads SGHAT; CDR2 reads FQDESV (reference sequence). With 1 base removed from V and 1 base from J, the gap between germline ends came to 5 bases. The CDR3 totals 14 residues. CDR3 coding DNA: TGTGCCAGCAGCTTAGAAGCGTCCTACAATGAGCAGTTCTTC. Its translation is CASSLEASYNEQFF.

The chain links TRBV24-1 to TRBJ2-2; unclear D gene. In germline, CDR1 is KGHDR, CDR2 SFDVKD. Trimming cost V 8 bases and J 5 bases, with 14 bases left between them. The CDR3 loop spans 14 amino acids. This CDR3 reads CATKEFGSTGELFF. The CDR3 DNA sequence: TGTGCCACCAAGGAGTTCGGGTCTACCGGGGAGCTGTTTTTT.

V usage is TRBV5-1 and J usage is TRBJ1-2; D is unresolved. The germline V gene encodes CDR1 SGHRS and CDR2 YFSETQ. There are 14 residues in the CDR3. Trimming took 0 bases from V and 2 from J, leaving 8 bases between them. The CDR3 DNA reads TGCGCCAGCAGCTTGGGAGGCAGCAACTATGGCTACACCTTC. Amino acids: CASSLGGSNYGYTF.

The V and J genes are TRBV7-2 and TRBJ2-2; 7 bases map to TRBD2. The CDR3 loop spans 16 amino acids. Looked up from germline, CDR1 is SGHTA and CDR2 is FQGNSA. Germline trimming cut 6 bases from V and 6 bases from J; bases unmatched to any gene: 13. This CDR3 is CASSLRLAGVPGELFF. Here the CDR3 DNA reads TGTGCCAGCAGTCTAAGACTGGCGGGAGTACCCGGGGAGCTGTTTTTT.

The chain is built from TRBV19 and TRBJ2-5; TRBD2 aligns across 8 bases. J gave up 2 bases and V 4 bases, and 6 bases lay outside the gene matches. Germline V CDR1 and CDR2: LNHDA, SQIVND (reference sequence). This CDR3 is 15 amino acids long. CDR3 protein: CASSRVAGIQETQYF. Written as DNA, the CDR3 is TGTGCCAGTAGTAGAGTAGCGGGGATTCAAGAGACCCAGTACTTC.